This T cell receptor beta chain came from a study of shared T cell receptors in the human thymus (dated by TCRdb to 2020 to 2022). In the study overall: The study examined how the human thymus generates shared, self-reactive T-cell receptor alpha chains.

The CDR1 and CDR2 encoded by the germline V gene (reference sequence) are MNHEY and SMNVEV. Including cysteine and phenylalanine, the CDR3 has 14 amino acids. The only DNA kept is the CDR3, 42 bases in frame from the first base. V has 4 bases trimmed and J has 1 base trimmed; junction bases matching no gene number 3. Comments on this clone: Its specific antigen is unknown. No quality values exist for individual bases; no much larger clone is one base distant.

The library came from the immunoSEQ multiplex PCR assay. TCRdb holds this immuneACCESS table with in-frame rearrangements only. Some clones are missing; in checked studies, unresolved V genes explain under half, and the rest has no known cause. For this sample there are more than 550,000 clones; around 87% appear just once. The ten largest account for about 0.0094% of the sample. This sample also belongs to another study, concerning human thymus T cells. The second paper further reports: Donors were immunologically healthy infants undergoing open corrective cardiac surgery for congenital heart defects in Finland. The thymus tissue came from surgical resects taken out during corrective cardiac surgery. V and J gene segment usage appeared biased in both thymic and peripheral blood repertoires. The related research reported highly overlapping thymic TCR repertoires among unrelated individuals. The study characterized TCR alpha and beta repertoires from eight infant thymus samples and four related peripheral blood samples. The cohort included about 6 male and two female infants, with donor ages spanning 7 to 244 days. Thymocytes were mechanically released from the tissue and were stored as pellets of roughly 10-32 million cells at -70 degrees C. A QIAsymphony instrument was used to extract genomic DNA from the frozen cell pellets. The immunoSEQ multiplex PCR assay was used to amplify the TCRB and TCRAD loci from a standardized amount of quality-controlled genomic DNA. The amplicons covered the V(D)J region and were long enough to include the CDR3 and to identify the V and J genes. The amplicons were sequenced on an Illumina platform via the commercial immunoSEQ service. Primer bias and sequencing errors were corrected as previously described, and TCRAD and TCRB were defined on the basis of the IMGT database. Repertoires were analysed with immunoSEQ Analyzer 3.0 and VDJTools, covering basic statistics, V/J segment usage, diversity estimates, rarefaction and pairwise overlap. Diversity was estimated with Chao1, ChaoE, Efron-Thisted, Shannon and inverse Simpson indices, and also on datasets down-sampled to the smallest sample. Repertoire overlap was determined by strict matching of CDR3 nucleotide sequence, V gene and J gene, and Jaccard-based multidimensional scaling clustering was applied. On average, thymus samples gave around 810,000 unique TCRB clonotypes, whereas blood samples gave 80,000 to 85,000.

The sample was thymocytes. The sequence is built from TRBV27 and TRBJ1-2, with 7 bases matching TRBD1. This clonotype was obtained from a boy less than two years old with a congenital heart defect. Donor details come from another sample of the same person, matched by shared clones. The CDR3 protein: CASSSGGYNYGYTF. Here is the DNA: TGTGCCAGCAGTTCAGGGGGGTATAACTATGGCTACACCTTC.